These 29 T cell receptor beta chains came from one sample sequenced in a study of Ad26.COV2.S vaccination and SARS-CoV-2 variants. Sample treatment: some 19 received Ad26.COV2.S at low or high dose, single or two shots; roughly five received placebo; per-sample allocation not given. It was on day 63 after the first vaccine or placebo injection that samples were taken. TCRdb's copy holds only in-frame clones and misses some; the assay was immunoSEQ multiplex PCR. The sample includes approximately 410,000 clones, 92% seen only once; the top ten take more than 1.5%. The specimen was peripheral blood, collected in a trial of Ad26.COV2.S vaccine versus placebo. The receptors were gathered from a person aged 18-60 years who received the Ad26.COV2.S COVID-19 vaccine or a placebo.

The V and J genes are TRBV19 and TRBJ2-3; weak D call: TRBD2 (5 bases). The CDR3 covers 16 residues. V lost 10 bases, J lost 0 bases, and 20 bases lay in between. Germline lookup yields CDR1 LNHDA and CDR2 SQIVND (reference sequence). CDR3 in DNA: TGTGCCACCCGACCTTTAGCGAATCCTAGCACAGATACGCAGTATTTT. It translates to CATRPLANPSTDTQYF. The whole variable domain, filled in from reference TRBV19 and TRBJ2-3, reads DGGITQSPKYLFRKEGQNVTLSCEQNLNHDAMYWYRQDPGQGLRLIYYSQIVNDFQKGDIAEGYSVSREKKESFPLTVTSAQKNPTAFYLCATRPLANPSTDTQYFGPGTRLTVL.

The J gene is TRBJ2-7, the V gene TRBV6-1, with D unclear. From germline, CDR1 is MNHNS and CDR2 SASEGT. V lost 2 bases and J lost 5, with 1 base in between. The CDR3 covers 10 residues. The CDR3 region has the DNA TGTGCCAGCAGTGAAAACGAGCAGTACTTC. This sequence encodes CASSENEQYF.

The V and J genes are TRBV9 and TRBJ2-1; D is unclear. Trimming cost V 3 bases and J 10 bases, with 11 bases left between them. The CDR3 has 12 residues. The germline gives CDR1 SGDLS, CDR2 YYNGEE. CDR3 sequence (DNA): TGTGCCAGCAGCGGACCGGTGGCCGAGCAGTTCTTC. This translates into CASSGPVAEQFF.

The chain combines TRBV25-1 with TRBJ1-3; 7 bases agree with TRBD1. Per germline, CDR1 MGHDK and CDR2 SYGVNS. Trimming at V came to 6 bases and at J to 6 bases, leaving 5 bases not matched to a gene. The CDR3 has 13 residues. CDR3 nucleotide sequence: TGTGCCAGCAGAGATACAGGGGTAAACACCATATATTTT. The encoded protein is CASRDTGVNTIYF.

V usage is TRBV7-2 and J usage is TRBJ2-1; TRBD2 is a possible D gene (6 bases). CDR1 is SGHTA, CDR2 FQGNSA, per germline. The germline V and J ends were trimmed by 5 bases and 6 bases, with 14 bases remaining between them. CDR3 length: 14 amino acids. CDR3 region: CASSPILARNEQFF. The CDR3 DNA reads TGTGCCAGCAGCCCAATCCTAGCGCGCAATGAGCAGTTCTTC.

The CDR3 region is CASSRWGTGTPNSNQPQHF. The CDR3 region has the DNA TGTGCCAGCAGTCGATGGGGGACAGGGACGCCTAATAGCAATCAGCCCCAGCATTTT. The rearrangement uses TRBV7-2 and TRBJ1-5; 9 bases are shared with TRBD1. The CDR3 is 19 amino acids. V dropped 6 bases and J dropped 0; count of bases not matched to a gene: 15. Germline values: CDR1 SGHTA, CDR2 FQGNSA.

The CDR3 here is CASSWNREVSYEQYF. The CDR3, as DNA: TGCGCCAGCAGCTGGAACAGGGAGGTGTCCTACGAGCAGTACTTC. The chain links TRBV5-1 to TRBJ2-7; the D gene could be TRBD1 or TRBD2 (6 bases each). Between the trimmed V and J ends, which lost 3 bases and 1 base, there was a span of 14 bases. The CDR3 is 15 amino acids. Germline V gene data show CDR1 as SGHRS and CDR2 as YFSETQ.

This chain uses TRBV6-2 or TRBV6-3 with TRBJ2-2; D is possibly TRBD2 (5 bases). Per germline, CDR1 MNHEY and CDR2 SVGEGT. The V and J ends lost 6 bases and 7 bases respectively, with 12 bases between them. The CDR3 sequence is 13 residues long. This CDR3 is CASSPSGIGELFF. The DNA of the CDR3 is TGTGCCAGCAGCCCCTCGGGGATCGGGGAGCTGTTTTTT.

This clone was detected a few times. The rearrangement uses TRBV5-4 and TRBJ2-1; 10 positions match TRBD1. The germline gives CDR1 SGHNT, CDR2 YYREEE (reference sequence). CDR3 length equals 15 residues. After removal of 4 bases from V and 8 bases from J, the junction contained 9 bases not matched to a gene. CDR3 loop: CASSPMGGQGYEQFF. As DNA, the CDR3 is TGTGCCAGCAGCCCCATGGGGGGACAGGGGTATGAGCAGTTCTTC.

The chain links TRBV3-1 (or the pseudogene TRBV3-2) to TRBJ1-6, with D possibly TRBD1 on 5 matching bases. The CDR3 spans 19 residues. Germline CDR1 and CDR2: LGHDT and YNNKEL (reference sequence). The germline V and J ends were trimmed by 4 bases and 7 bases, with 26 bases remaining between them. As DNA, the CDR3 is TGTGCCAGCAGCCGTCAGGCGGGGCACCCAGAGCTTGGAAATTCACCCCTCCACTTT. Translation: CASSRQAGHPELGNSPLHF.

V is TRBV6-2 or TRBV6-3 and J is TRBJ2-7; TRBD1 agrees at 7 bases. CDR3 length: 15 amino acids. Germline trimming cut 6 bases from V and 2 bases from J; bases unmatched to any gene: 10. Per the germline V gene, CDR1 is MNHEY and CDR2 is SVGEGT. For the CDR3, the DNA is TGTGCCAGCAGCGAGGGGGCCTACGGGCCCTACGAGCAGTACTTC. This codes for CASSEGAYGPYEQYF.

The V gene is TRBV27, the J gene TRBJ2-7, with unresolved D. The CDR3 contains 13 residues. Germline assignment: CDR1 MNHEY and CDR2 SMNVEV (reference sequence). Trimming took off 1 base at V and 3 bases at J, with 7 bases between the two ends. The CDR3 coding sequence is TGTGCCAGCAGTTTATTTCGGTTCTACGAGCAGTACTTC. Its translation is CASSLFRFYEQYF.

CDR3 sequence: CAITGRSGAYNEQFF. As DNA, the CDR3 is TGTGCCATCACTGGGCGAAGCGGGGCGTACAATGAGCAGTTCTTC. The chain links TRBV10-3 to TRBJ2-1; 7 bases line up with TRBD2. CDR3 size: 15 residues. CDR1 and CDR2 (germline): ENHRY, SYGVKD. The V segment lost 7 bases and the J segment 4 bases; nucleotides outside the gene matches: 10.

J is TRBJ1-4 and V is TRBV5-1; D is ambiguous. Germline V gene data show CDR1 as SGHRS and CDR2 as YFSETQ. The CDR3 runs 14 residues. V lost 4 bases and J 8 bases, leaving 15 bases between the germline ends. The CDR3 reads CASSPGGGGEKLFF. CDR3 bases: TGCGCCAGCAGCCCTGGAGGAGGAGGGGAAAAACTGTTTTTT. The whole variable domain, filled in from reference TRBV5-1 and TRBJ1-4, reads KAGVTQTPRYLIKTRGQQVTLSCSPISGHRSVSWYQQTPGQGLQFLFEYFSETQRNKGNFPGRFSGRQFSNSRSEMNVSTLELGDSALYLCASSPGGGGEKLFFGSGTQLSVL.

The V call is TRBV6-2 or TRBV6-3, the J call TRBJ2-2; 7 bases line up with TRBD2. The junction had 4 bases not matched to a gene; V was cut back by 2 bases and J by 4 bases. CDR3 size: 15 residues. Germline V gene lookup returns CDR1 MNHEY and CDR2 SVGEGT. The CDR3 region is CASSYQSGVTGELFF. CDR3 sequence (DNA): TGTGCCAGCAGTTACCAGAGCGGGGTCACCGGGGAGCTGTTTTTT.

CDR3 loop: CASSQEVGAGANVLTF. CDR3 coding DNA: TGCGCCAGCAGCCAAGAAGTCGGGGCTGGGGCCAACGTCCTGACTTTC. V is TRBV4-3 and J is TRBJ2-6; weak D call: TRBD2 (5 bases). The CDR3 runs 16 residues. V was clipped by 0 bases and J by 2 bases, with 8 bases between them. Germline V lookup: CDR1 LGHNA, CDR2 YSLEER.

The V gene is TRBV7-9, the J gene TRBJ2-7; 9 bases fit TRBD1. In germline, CDR1 is SEHNR, CDR2 FQNEAQ (reference sequence). This CDR3 has 15 residues. J lost 6 bases, V lost 3 bases, and 9 bases had no gene match. The CDR3 region has the DNA TGTGCCAGCAGCTTCGAGGGGACAGGGTTGTCCGAGCAGTACTTC. Residues: CASSFEGTGLSEQYF.

This clone was seen once. The V call is TRBV4-3, the J call TRBJ1-2, with TRBD1 matching 7 bases. The CDR3 has 15 residues. Germline-derived CDR1 and CDR2 are LGHNA and YSLEER. Trimming cost V 0 bases and J 7 bases; bases outside gene matches: 8. The CDR3 coding sequence is TGCGCCAGCAGCCAAGACCCCCAGGGGGAAGGTGGCTACACCTTC. Translation gives CASSQDPQGEGGYTF.

The J gene is TRBJ2-1, the V gene TRBV7-8, with TRBD2 identical over 10 bases. The CDR3 loop spans 15 amino acids. The V segment lost 6 bases and the J segment 7 bases; nucleotides outside the gene matches: 9. Per germline, CDR1 SGHVS and CDR2 FQNEAQ. The CDR3 is CASRISGGNMNEQFF. DNA of the CDR3: TGTGCCAGCAGGATTAGCGGGGGGAATATGAATGAGCAGTTCTTC.

The rearrangement joins TRBV4-3 to TRBJ2-6; D remains unclear. Trimming took 4 bases from V and 0 from J, leaving 4 bases between them. This CDR3 contains 14 residues. CDR1 is LGHNA and CDR2 is YSLEER in the germline V gene. The CDR3: CASSLTSGANVLTF. The CDR3, as DNA: TGCGCCAGCAGCCTAACCTCTGGGGCCAACGTCCTGACTTTC.

V is TRBV21-1 and J is TRBJ2-7; TRBD1 is the table's D call and was not checked against the DNA. TRBV21-1 is a documented pseudogene. There are 16 residues in the CDR3. The CDR3 bases are TGTGCCAGGGTCGTAAGGCGGGACAGGGGTAGTGACGAGCAGTACTTC. Translation gives CARVVRRDRGSDEQYF.

This rearrangement joins TRBV7-9 to TRBJ2-7; weak D call: TRBD2 (5 bases). Germline CDR1 is SEHNR and CDR2 is FQNEAQ (reference sequence). This CDR3 region has 13 residues. The V end was cut by 4 bases, the J end by 3 bases, with 10 bases between. The CDR3 sequence is CASSSGVNYEQYF. The CDR3 bases are TGTGCCAGCAGCTCCGGGGTGAACTACGAGCAGTACTTC.

The rearrangement uses TRBV6-5 and TRBJ1-2, with 7 nucleotides matching TRBD1. This CDR3 spans 15 amino acids. The V and J ends lost 7 bases and 4 bases, in that order; junction bases with no gene match: 12. CDR1 is MNHEY, CDR2 SVGAGI, per germline. In DNA form, the CDR3 reads TGTGCCAGCACCTCGCCCAACAGGGGAGTCTATGGCTACACCTTC. Translated: CASTSPNRGVYGYTF.

This chain joins TRBV29-1 and TRBJ1-5; D perhaps matches TRBD1 (6 bases). The CDR3 length is 11 residues. Germline CDR1 reads SQVTM; CDR2 reads ANQGSEA. Trimming stripped 3 bases from V and 13 bases from J, with 13 bases between. CDR3 sequence reads: CSVELGARQHF. Here the CDR3 DNA reads TGCAGCGTTGAGCTGGGGGCAAGGCAGCATTTT.

This clone was seen a few times. The V gene is TRBV18, the J gene TRBJ1-6, with a tentative D call TRBD1 (5 bases). The CDR3 runs to 12 residues. Germline loops: CDR1 KGHSH, CDR2 LQKENI. Deletions cut 4 bases from V and 8 bases from J, with 6 bases between. CDR3 loop: CASSQQDSPLHF. Written as DNA, the CDR3 is TGTGCCAGCTCACAACAGGATTCACCCCTCCACTTT.

V and J are TRBV19 and TRBJ2-7, with TRBD1 matching 12 bases. Germline V CDR1 and CDR2: LNHDA, SQIVND (reference sequence). The CDR3 is 15 amino acids. V lost 5 bases to trimming and J lost 4 bases; unmatched junction nucleotides: 6. The CDR3 is CASSLPGQGAYEQYF. DNA of the CDR3: TGTGCCAGTAGTTTACCGGGACAGGGGGCTTACGAGCAGTACTTC.

The rearrangement joins TRBV15 to TRBJ2-2, with 9 bases aligning to TRBD2. V was clipped by 3 bases and J by 6 bases; unmatched bases: 8. The CDR3 has 16 amino acids. In germline, CDR1 is LNHNV, CDR2 YYDKDF (reference sequence). In nucleotides, the CDR3 is TGTGCCACCAGCAGTACTCTAGCGGGGTTTGCCGGGGAGCTGTTTTTT. Amino acid sequence: CATSSTLAGFAGELFF. Supplemented by reference TRBV15 and TRBJ2-2, the full variable domain reads DAMVIQNPRYQVTQFGKPVTLSCSQTLNHNVMYWYQQKSSQAPKLLFHYYDKDFNNEADTPDNFQSRRPNTSFCFLDIRSPGLGDTAMYLCATSSTLAGFAGELFFGEGSRLTVL.

The CDR3 protein is CASSPPQGVMNTEAFF. DNA of the CDR3: TGTGCCAGCTCACCACCCCAGGGGGTCATGAACACTGAAGCTTTCTTT. The chain has TRBV18 and TRBJ1-1, with 7 bases identical to TRBD1. CDR1 and CDR2 (germline): KGHSH, LQKENI. The CDR3 totals 16 residues. J gave up 0 bases and V 0 bases, and 4 bases lay outside the gene matches.

The chain employs TRBV10-1 and TRBJ1-5; 7 nucleotides align to TRBD1. The CDR3 has 16 amino acids. Germline V CDR1 and CDR2: WNHNN, SYGVQD (reference sequence). Trimming removed 7 bases from V and 6 bases from J; junction bases left unmatched: 15. In DNA form, the CDR3 reads TGCGCCAGCATCCACTTAAAACAGGGGCGCGGTCAGCCCCAGCATTTT. Translated: CASIHLKQGRGQPQHF.